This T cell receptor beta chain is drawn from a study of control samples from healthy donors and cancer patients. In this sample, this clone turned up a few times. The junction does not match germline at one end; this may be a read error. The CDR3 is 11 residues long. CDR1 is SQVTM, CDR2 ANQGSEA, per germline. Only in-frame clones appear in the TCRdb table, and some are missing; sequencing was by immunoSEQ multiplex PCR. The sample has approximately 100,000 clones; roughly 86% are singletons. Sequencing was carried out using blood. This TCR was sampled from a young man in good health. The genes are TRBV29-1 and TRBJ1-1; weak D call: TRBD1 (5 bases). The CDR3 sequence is CRVAGAAEAFF. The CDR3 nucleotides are TGCAGGGTTGCCGGGGCAGCGGAAGCTTTCTTT.